Sequencing of this T cell receptor beta chain was carried out in a study of cytomegalovirus exposure and HLA in healthy donors. Study-level findings and limits: Only CMV serostatus was available as immune exposure information.

This cohort consisted of healthy bone marrow donors. Note on this clone: What it recognizes is unknown.

The PCR had 60 Vbeta and 13 Jbeta primers. Using immunoSEQ multiplex PCR, the repertoire was profiled, and TCRdb retains in-frame clones only, with some absent. The sample holds 85,000 to 130,000 clones, more than 60% seen once. The CDR3 is 14 amino acids. Germline V lookup: CDR1 SGHDT, CDR2 YYEEEE. V gave up 3 bases and J gave up 8 bases, with 17 bases separating them. The TCR originated in a woman aged 45-65 years in good health and CMV-seropositive. The gene calls are TRBV5-6 and TRBJ1-2; tentatively, D is TRBD1 (6 bases). The sample comprised PBMCs. This chain's CDR3 is CASSYTGRGGGYTF. DNA of the CDR3: TGTGCCAGCAGCTACACGGGCCGAGGGGGAGGCTACACCTTC.